These 8 T cell receptor beta chains share one sample of origin, sequenced in a study of shared clonotypes between healthy human individuals. The repertoire was sequenced with immunoSEQ multiplex PCR; TCRdb's copy has only in-frame clones and lacks some. The sample includes fewer than 850,000 clones, about 90% of them seen just once. The specimen sequenced was memory CD8+ T cells from PBMCs. Subset described: CD45RO+ cells pooled with CCR7-negative TemRA cells. The receptor source for this set is a man between 18 and 29 years old in good health. Some clones in this sample may be carry-over from other donors' samples.

The V gene is TRBV7-9, the J gene TRBJ1-2; a weak D match, TRBD1 (5 bases). V was clipped by 6 bases and J by 3 bases, with 17 bases between them. This CDR3 region has 15 residues. Germline CDR1 SEHNR, CDR2 FQNEAQ (reference sequence). The CDR3 loop reads CASSWVTAFDYGYTF. The DNA for the CDR3 is TGTGCCAGCAGTTGGGTGACAGCCTTCGACTATGGCTACACCTTC.

The rearrangement joins TRBV10-3 to TRBJ2-6, with D unclear. Trimming left V 2 bases short and J 2 bases short, with 1 base between. Germline values: CDR1 ENHRY, CDR2 SYGVKD. The CDR3 sequence is 13 residues long. The CDR3 region is CAISEPGANVLTF. CDR3 coding DNA: TGTGCCATCAGTGAGCCTGGGGCCAACGTCCTGACTTTC.

The chain couples TRBV7-8 to TRBJ2-1; possibly TRBD1 for D (6 bases). This CDR3 is built from 15 residues. Trimming stripped 5 bases from V and 2 bases from J, with 13 bases between. The germline CDR1 and CDR2 sequences are SGHVS and FQNEAQ. CDR3 amino acids: CASSRHRDAYNEQFF. Here the CDR3 DNA reads TGTGCCAGCAGCCGCCACAGGGACGCCTACAATGAGCAGTTCTTC.

The chain has TRBV11-2 and TRBJ2-1, with 11 bases that match TRBD2. CDR1 is SGHAT, CDR2 FQNNGV, per germline. V trimming: 4 bases; J trimming: 0 bases; junction bases outside the gene matches: 11. The CDR3 contains 19 residues. CDR3 sequence: CASSYRTGTSGFSYNEQFF. The CDR3 nucleotides are TGTGCCAGCAGCTATAGAACCGGGACTAGCGGATTCTCCTACAATGAGCAGTTCTTC.

This sequence joins TRBV7-7 and TRBJ2-5, with 9 nucleotides matching TRBD2. The CDR3 sequence is 15 residues long. J lost 5 bases, V lost 4 bases, and 8 bases had no gene match. Germline assignment: CDR1 SSHAT and CDR2 FNYEAQ (reference sequence). The CDR3 coding sequence is TGTGCCAGCAGCTGGGGGACTAGCATGGCGGAGACCCAGTACTTC. Amino acid sequence: CASSWGTSMAETQYF.

This chain links TRBV28 with TRBJ1-1; tentatively, D is TRBD1 (5 bases). V was trimmed by 3 bases and J by 11 bases, leaving 16 bases between them. The CDR3 runs 13 residues. Germline V gives CDR1 MDHEN, CDR2 SYDVKM. The chain's CDR3 is CASSLYRRLGAFF. In nucleotides, the CDR3 is TGTGCCAGCAGTTTGTACAGGCGCCTGGGGGCTTTCTTT.

The genes are TRBV6-4 and TRBJ2-7; D possibly corresponds to TRBD2 (6 bases). The germline CDR1 and CDR2 sequences are MRHNA and SNTAGT. V lost 6 bases, J lost 5 bases, and 20 bases lay in between. The CDR3 consists of 15 residues. The CDR3 region is CASSPLVTRGNEQYF. CDR3 DNA: TGTGCCAGCAGCCCTTTAGTGACTAGAGGGAACGAGCAGTACTTC.

Here the CDR3 reads CASSPKLAGGSGELFF. The DNA for the CDR3 is TGCGCCAGCAGCCCGAAACTAGCGGGAGGTTCCGGGGAGCTGTTTTTT. The chain links TRBV5-1 to TRBJ2-2, with 12 bases identical to TRBD2. The CDR3 consists of 16 residues. Germline CDR1 reads SGHRS; CDR2 reads YFSETQ. Trimming removed 4 bases from V and 6 bases from J; junction bases left unmatched: 7.